Listed below are T cell receptor beta chains from one sample, sequenced in a study of T cells after yellow fever vaccination. TCRdb processed the 5' RACE reads anew with MiXCR; each CDR3 protein has one entry. This table has some 390,000 distinct CDR3 sequences, 18% appearing once. The starting material was PBMCs, obtained before the yellow fever booster vaccination. The origin of the receptors is a man between 18 and 29 years old who received the YFV17D yellow fever vaccine. The conserved cysteine and the conserved F or W are not part of the CDR3 here. Each record gives: clone size, D gene, V gene, J gene, CDR3 protein. A D gene is named only where the DNA matches it firmly. Expanded clones are given a class, and other clones once, few, many or no size at all.

clone_size: -; d_call: -; v_call: TRBV6-1; j_call: TRBJ1-5; cdr3_aa: ASSQQGREDQPQH
clone_size: -; d_call: -; v_call: TRBV30; j_call: TRBJ1-1; cdr3_aa: AWSVLQYTEAF
clone_size: few; d_call: -; v_call: TRBV4-1; j_call: TRBJ2-7; cdr3_aa: ASSQDHGSSYEQY
clone_size: -; d_call: -; v_call: TRBV5-1; j_call: TRBJ1-2; cdr3_aa: ASSPPGQSYGYT
clone_size: -; d_call: -; v_call: TRBV7-2; j_call: TRBJ2-5; cdr3_aa: ASSLRQGYSQETQY
clone_size: many; d_call: TRBD2; v_call: TRBV29-1; j_call: TRBJ2-1; cdr3_aa: SASGGPSSYNEQF
clone_size: -; d_call: -; v_call: TRBV20-1; j_call: TRBJ1-5; cdr3_aa: SAYFSGKNQPQH
clone_size: -; d_call: -; v_call: TRBV4-3; j_call: TRBJ2-5; cdr3_aa: ASSRRQFPETQY
clone_size: few; d_call: -; v_call: TRBV5-5; j_call: TRBJ1-5; cdr3_aa: ASSTGLYSNQPQH
clone_size: -; d_call: -; v_call: TRBV4-1; j_call: TRBJ1-1; cdr3_aa: ASSQDRANTEAF
clone_size: many; d_call: -; v_call: TRBV29-1; j_call: TRBJ2-6; cdr3_aa: SVQGTGANVLT
clone_size: few; d_call: -; v_call: TRBV20-1; j_call: TRBJ2-5; cdr3_aa: SARIRPRETQY
clone_size: many; d_call: TRBD2; v_call: TRBV5-1; j_call: TRBJ2-7; cdr3_aa: ASSSGPSGGRYEQY